This entry lists 16 T cell receptor beta chains sequenced from one sample in a study of blood T cell repertoires in COVID-19. The repertoire was sequenced with immunoSEQ multiplex PCR; TCRdb's copy has only in-frame clones and lacks some. The repertoire holds approximately 99,000 clones, with about 86% as singletons. The source material was peripheral blood. These receptors originate from a woman in her sixties in a cohort sampled during active or convalescent COVID-19.

The chain carries TRBV6-4 and TRBJ2-2; 11 nucleotides agree with TRBD2. The germline CDR1 and CDR2 sequences are MRHNA and SNTAGT. The CDR3 is 17 residues long. V gave up 0 bases and J gave up 3 bases; unmatched junction bases: 3. The CDR3 loop reads CASSDSSGRGDTGELFF. The CDR3 DNA sequence: TGTGCCAGCAGTGACTCTAGCGGGAGGGGGGACACCGGGGAGCTGTTTTTT.

This chain connects TRBV6-5 to TRBJ1-6; tentatively, D is TRBD1 (6 bases). CDR3 size: 14 residues. The V gene lost 7 bases and the J gene lost 6 bases, with 13 bases spanning the gap. Germline-derived CDR1 and CDR2 are MNHEY and SVGAGI. The CDR3 sequence: CASTTSGANSPLHF. CDR3 bases: TGTGCCAGCACTACTTCAGGGGCTAATTCACCCCTCCACTTT.

The rearrangement links TRBV6-2 or TRBV6-3 to TRBJ2-7, with 11 nucleotides matching TRBD1. The V gene's germline CDR1 is MNHEY and CDR2 SVGEGT. The V and J ends lost 5 bases and 5 bases, in that order; junction bases with no gene match: 5. This CDR3 spans 14 amino acids. This CDR3 reads CASSNPGQGDEQYF. As DNA, the CDR3 is TGTGCCAGCAGTAATCCGGGACAGGGGGACGAGCAGTACTTC.

This clone was seen only once. The chain joins TRBV3-1 (or the pseudogene TRBV3-2) to TRBJ2-3; the D gene is possibly TRBD1 (5 bases). V was cut by 4 bases and J by 0 bases, with 11 bases left in between. This CDR3 contains 15 residues. Germline loops: CDR1 LGHDT, CDR2 YNNKEL (reference sequence). The CDR3 DNA follows: TGTGCCAGCAGCCTCCTAGGGGATAGCACAGATACGCAGTATTTT. It yields the protein CASSLLGDSTDTQYF.

The rearrangement uses TRBV18 and TRBJ2-2, with D maybe TRBD1 (5 bases). Germline CDR1 is KGHSH and CDR2 is LQKENI. CDR3 size: 15 residues. The germline V and J ends were trimmed by 3 bases and 1 base, with 9 bases remaining between them. In DNA, the CDR3 is TGTGCCAGCTCACCCTACCAGGGGAACACCGGGGAGCTGTTTTTT. Its translation is CASSPYQGNTGELFF.

The chain combines TRBV5-1 with TRBJ2-1; D not resolved. CDR1 SGHRS and CDR2 YFSETQ come from the germline V gene. The CDR3 has 17 residues. The V and J ends lost 4 bases and 3 bases respectively, with 20 bases between them. CDR3 in amino acids: CASSRPLRLHDYNEQFF. The CDR3 coding sequence is TGCGCCAGCAGCCGACCTCTGAGGCTACATGACTACAATGAGCAGTTCTTC.

The chain joins TRBV11-2 to TRBJ2-7; D uncertain. The CDR3 is 13 amino acids. Germline lookup yields CDR1 SGHAT and CDR2 FQNNGV. V shed 2 bases and J shed 0 bases, with 5 bases lying between them. The CDR3 sequence: CASSLSYSYEQYF. DNA for the CDR3: TGTGCCAGCAGCTTATCCTACTCCTACGAGCAGTACTTC.

The chain links TRBV3-1 (or the pseudogene TRBV3-2) to TRBJ1-3, with TRBD1 identical over 7 bases. This CDR3 has 16 residues. Germline assignment: CDR1 LGHDT and CDR2 YNNKEL (reference sequence). V lost 4 bases, J lost 5 bases, and 11 bases stayed unmatched. The CDR3 DNA follows: TGTGCCAGCAGCCCTCTCCGACAGGGCGCAAGAAACACCATATATTTT. Protein sequence: CASSPLRQGARNTIYF.

This clone came up once. This chain connects TRBV11-2 to TRBJ1-5; tentatively, D is TRBD1 (6 bases). This CDR3 spans 15 amino acids. CDR1 and CDR2 (germline): SGHAT, FQNNGV. With 1 base removed from V and 2 bases from J, the gap between germline ends came to 9 bases. CDR3 coding DNA: TGTGCCAGCAGCTTAGTACAGGGCGGCAATCAGCCCCAGCATTTT. It codes for CASSLVQGGNQPQHF.

This chain links TRBV7-9 with TRBJ1-1; no firm D call. Trimming left V 5 bases short and J 2 bases short, with 12 bases between. The germline V gene has CDR1 SEHNR and CDR2 FQNEAQ (reference sequence). This CDR3 comprises 14 residues. In DNA form, the CDR3 reads TGTGCCAGCAGCCATCGACTGATTAACACTGAAGCTTTCTTT. This encodes CASSHRLINTEAFF.

V is TRBV6-1 and J is TRBJ1-4; no firm D call. The V gene's germline CDR1 is MNHNS and CDR2 SASEGT. The CDR3 runs to 12 residues. V lost 0 bases and J lost 14, with 10 bases in between. DNA of the CDR3: TGTGCCAGCAGTGAAGCGGGCTTTTGGCTGTTTTTT. Its protein product is CASSEAGFWLFF.

This clone was found a few times. The V call is TRBV21-1, the J call TRBJ2-1; the tabulated D call, TRBD2, remains unverified against the DNA. TRBV21-1 is a pseudogene. The CDR3 consists of 17 residues. CDR3 bases: TGTGCCAGCAGCAAAAATCCAGCGGGGAGACCCTACAATGAGCAGTTCTTC. It specifies CASSKNPAGRPYNEQFF.

The chain joins TRBV7-6 to TRBJ2-3, with 8 nucleotides matching TRBD1. V shed 1 base and J 4 bases; nucleotides not matched to a gene: 7. The V gene's germline CDR1 is SGHVS and CDR2 FNYEAQ. The CDR3 contains 16 residues. CDR3 in DNA: TGTGCCAGCAGCTTAGTGGTGGCAGGGGGCGCAGATACGCAGTATTTT. It codes for CASSLVVAGGADTQYF.

The chain recombines TRBV7-9 with TRBJ1-5; possible D gene TRBD1, 6 bases. The CDR3 length is 14 residues. Trimming stripped 5 bases from V and 4 bases from J, with 12 bases between. The V gene's germline CDR1 is SEHNR and CDR2 FQNEAQ (reference sequence). The CDR3 nucleotides read TGTGCCAGCAGCCCGGACAGTCCGAATCAGCCCCAGCATTTT. Translated, it gives CASSPDSPNQPQHF.

The chain carries TRBV6-1 and TRBJ2-3, with 12 bases identical to TRBD2. The V and J ends lost 2 bases and 8 bases, in that order; junction bases with no gene match: 5. Germline V gene lookup returns CDR1 MNHNS and CDR2 SASEGT. The CDR3 is made up of 15 amino acids. DNA for the CDR3: TGTGCCAGCAGTGAAACTAGCGGGGGGTTCGGTACGCAGTATTTT. Translation: CASSETSGGFGTQYF.

The rearrangement joins TRBV28 to TRBJ2-1; TRBD2 matches 10 bases. The V and J ends lost 4 bases and 6 bases, in that order; junction bases with no gene match: 9. Germline V gives CDR1 MDHEN, CDR2 SYDVKM. This CDR3 spans 16 amino acids. The CDR3, as DNA: TGTGCCAGCAGTTCGCCACTAGCGGGATTCCCCAATGAGCAGTTCTTC. Its protein product is CASSSPLAGFPNEQFF.